This TCR beta chain emerged from a study of blood T cell repertoires in COVID-19. As for the study in general: There were acute and convalescent COVID-19 samples, and they came from the United States, Italy and Spain. T cells, B-cell-depleted T cells, or PBMCs supplied cDNA or gDNA.

The authors' processing: The authors estimated nucleated cell counts from reference gene primer amplification. The repertoire was sequenced with immunoSEQ multiplex PCR; TCRdb's copy has only in-frame clones and lacks some. V and J calls and clone size are given by that table; D and trimming were obtained from the DNA. Among roughly 250,000 clones listed, more than 65% were seen once. This CDR3 has 15 amino acids. V shed 5 bases, J shed 3 bases, and the junction held 6 bases outside the gene matches. Germline V gives CDR1 LNHDA, CDR2 SQIVND (reference sequence). Sequences were obtained from peripheral blood. The TCR sequence derives from a woman in her thirties or forties with active or convalescent COVID-19. J is TRBJ1-4 and V is TRBV19; 7 bases align to TRBD1. CDR3 sequence (DNA): TGTGCCAGTAGTGCCTCCGGGACAGCTAATGAAAAACTGTTTTTT. Translated: CASSASGTANEKLFF.